This passage covers 13 T cell receptor beta chains from one sample sequenced in a study of identical twins. Via MiXCR, TCRdb re-called the 5' RACE reads, giving one row per CDR3 protein. The profile shows 1.5 million to 2 million distinct CDR3 sequences, about 32% of them singletons. Specimen: cord blood. The receptors were sampled from a newborn girl in good health.

This clonotype turned up a few times. V usage is TRBV20-1 and J usage is TRBJ1-2, with 7 bases aligning to TRBD1. The CDR3 is 13 residues long. Germline V gene sequence: CDR1 DFQATT, CDR2 SNEGSKA (reference sequence). J gave up 2 bases and V 4 bases, and 4 bases lay outside the gene matches. CDR3 residues: CSATGTVNYGYTF. The CDR3 nucleotides read TGCAGTGCTACCGGGACAGTCAACTATGGCTACACCTTC.

This chain joins TRBV11-2 and TRBJ2-7; D gene unclear. The germline V gene has CDR1 SGHAT and CDR2 FQNNGV. The CDR3 contains 15 residues. Trimming stripped 5 bases from V and 0 bases from J, with 14 bases between. The CDR3 here is CASSPKTSRSYEQYF. CDR3 DNA: TGTGCCAGCAGCCCCAAGACGAGCCGCTCCTACGAGCAGTACTTC.

Only one count was recorded for this clonotype. V is TRBV12-3 or TRBV12-4 and J is TRBJ2-2, with D tentatively TRBD1 (6 bases). The V end lost 3 bases, the J end lost 3 bases, and 14 bases lay between the germline ends. CDR3 size: 16 residues. This CDR3 reads CASSFHHRVDTGELFF. For the CDR3, the DNA is TGTGCCAGCAGTTTCCATCACAGGGTAGACACCGGGGAGCTGTTTTTT.

This clonotype was detected a few times. This chain uses TRBV25-1 with TRBJ1-2; D gene ambiguous. The CDR3 consists of 15 residues. Germline V CDR1 and CDR2: MGHDK, SYGVNS. V shed 1 base and J shed 7 bases, with 16 bases lying between them. DNA of the CDR3: TGTGCCAGCAGTGAATCTACGGGGTTCTTCGGTGGCTACACCTTC. This codes for CASSESTGFFGGYTF.

This clonotype appeared a few times. The chain carries TRBV20-1 and TRBJ2-7; no reliable D call. In germline, CDR1 is DFQATT, CDR2 SNEGSKA (reference sequence). The CDR3 totals 14 residues. The V and J ends lost 6 bases and 0 bases respectively, with 15 bases between them. This CDR3 is CSARLTSNSYEQYF. In nucleotides, the CDR3 is TGCAGTGCACGCCTGACAAGCAACTCCTACGAGCAGTACTTC.

J is TRBJ2-1 and V is TRBV11-1, with a tentative D call TRBD2 (6 bases). CDR3 length: 11 residues. V was pared by 8 bases and J by 5 bases, with 7 bases between. Germline CDR1 and CDR2: SGHAT and FQDESV (reference sequence). CDR3 nucleotide sequence: TGTGCCAGCGGGACTCACAATGAGCAGTTCTTC. Protein sequence: CASGTHNEQFF.

This clonotype turned up a few times. The chain employs TRBV21-1 and TRBJ2-5; the DNA was not compared with TRBD1, the D call given in the table. TRBV21-1 is marked as a pseudogene. This CDR3 spans 14 amino acids. The CDR3 DNA reads TGTGCCAGCAACCAACAGGGGGAAAAGAGGACCCAGTACTTC. It is translated as CASNQQGEKRTQYF.

The V and J genes are TRBV2 and TRBJ2-3; D call uncertain. The CDR3 is 15 amino acids. Deletions cut 3 bases from V and 0 bases from J, with 10 bases between. The germline gives CDR1 SNHLY, CDR2 FYNNEI. This chain's CDR3 is CASSDSPRSTDTQYF. For the CDR3, the DNA is TGTGCCAGCAGTGACTCCCCAAGGAGCACAGATACGCAGTATTTT.

The chain links TRBV6-5 to TRBJ2-1; 11 nucleotides agree with TRBD2. The CDR3 length is 16 residues. After removal of 4 bases from V and 13 bases from J, the junction contained 15 bases not matched to a gene. The germline V gene encodes CDR1 MNHEY and CDR2 SVGAGI. The CDR3 DNA reads as TGTGCCAGCAGTTTGGAACCGGGACTAGCGGAAGAGACCCAGTTCTTC. It codes for CASSLEPGLAEETQFF.

V gene TRBV4-1 combines with J gene TRBJ2-3, with 8 bases matching TRBD2. The CDR3 loop spans 17 amino acids. The germline CDR1 and CDR2 sequences are MGHRA and YSYEKL. V was clipped by 0 bases and J by 6 bases; unmatched bases: 11. Written as DNA, the CDR3 is TGCGCCAGCAGCCAAGATATCCTCTCGGGGGGGAGGGATACGCAGTATTTT. It translates to CASSQDILSGGRDTQYF.

The genes are TRBV6-6 and TRBJ2-3, with 8 bases matching TRBD2. Germline lookup yields CDR1 MNHNY and CDR2 SVGAGI (reference sequence). V lost 5 bases, J lost 3 bases, and 7 bases stayed unmatched. The CDR3 sequence is 15 residues long. The CDR3 DNA reads as TGTGCCAGCAGTCCGACTAGCGCGACAACAGATACGCAGTATTTT. Its protein product is CASSPTSATTDTQYF.

This clonotype was seen a few times. This chain joins TRBV20-1 and TRBJ2-1, with 9 bases matching TRBD1. This CDR3 is 15 amino acids long. Germline CDR1 is DFQATT and CDR2 is SNEGSKA (reference sequence). With V trimmed by 1 base and J by 5 bases, 6 bases remained unmatched. CDR3 DNA: TGCAGTGCTAGAGGGGACAGGGAGGCGGACAATGAGCAGTTCTTC. Translated: CSARGDREADNEQFF.

The genes are TRBV4-1 and TRBJ1-1; 7 bases are a match to TRBD1. This CDR3 is 15 amino acids long. From germline, CDR1 is MGHRA and CDR2 YSYEKL. The V gene end was trimmed by 2 bases and the J gene end by 0 bases; junction bases not matched to a gene: 3. The chain's CDR3 is CASSQTGQLNTEAFF. The CDR3 nucleotides are TGCGCCAGCAGCCAAACGGGACAGCTGAACACTGAAGCTTTCTTT.